This TCR beta chain was documented in a study of shared clonotypes between healthy human individuals. Assay used: immunoSEQ multiplex PCR; TCRdb lists only in-frame clones, some missing. The top ten hold 0.35% to 0.5% of the sample, which has a few million clones, more than 80% seen once. Germline CDR1 is MGHRA and CDR2 is YSYEKL. The CDR3 has 16 residues. Unmatched junction bases numbered 1, after V lost 0 bases and J lost 3 bases. On this clone itself: Other DNA sequences in the sample encode the same CDR3.

The V and J genes are TRBV4-1 and TRBJ2-3; the match to TRBD2 covers 12 bases. The source of this sequence is a man between 18 and 29 years old in good health. Some clones in this sample may be carry-over from other donors' samples. Sequences were obtained from naive CD4+ T cells from PBMCs. Stated subset: CD45RA+ positively selected. CDR3 nucleotides: TGCGCCAGCAGCCAAGAGCTAGCGGGAGGGACAGATACGCAGTATTTT. It specifies CASSQELAGGTDTQYF.